This TCR beta chain was documented in a study of blood T cell repertoires in COVID-19. Study at large: T cells, B-cell-depleted T cells, or PBMCs provided the cDNA or gDNA that served as material.

The method was immunoSEQ multiplex PCR; TCRdb's version includes in-frame clones alone and lacks a portion of them. The sample lists roughly 120,000 clones; around 88% were seen once. The sequence derives from a woman aged 45 to 65 with active or convalescent COVID-19. Sample: peripheral blood.

CDR3 region: CASSQRLAGANEQFF. The CDR3 coding sequence is TGCGCCAGCAGCCAAAGACTAGCGGGAGCCAATGAGCAGTTCTTC. V usage is TRBV4-1 and J usage is TRBJ2-1; 12 positions match TRBD2. This CDR3 is 15 amino acids long. Germline-derived CDR1 and CDR2 are MGHRA and YSYEKL. The V segment lost 2 bases and the J segment 6 bases; nucleotides outside the gene matches: 2.